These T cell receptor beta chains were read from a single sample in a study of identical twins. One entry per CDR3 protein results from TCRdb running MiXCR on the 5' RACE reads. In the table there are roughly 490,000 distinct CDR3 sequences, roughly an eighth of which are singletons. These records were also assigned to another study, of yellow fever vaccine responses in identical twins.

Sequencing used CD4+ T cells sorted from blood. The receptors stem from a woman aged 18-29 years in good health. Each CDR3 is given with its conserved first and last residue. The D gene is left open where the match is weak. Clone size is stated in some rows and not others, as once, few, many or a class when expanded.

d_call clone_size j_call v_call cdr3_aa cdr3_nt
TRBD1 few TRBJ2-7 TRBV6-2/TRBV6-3 CASSNRGSGEQYF TGTGCCAGCAGCAACAGGGGCTCGGGCGAGCAGTACTTC
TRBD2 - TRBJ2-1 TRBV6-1 CASSVGLAGSNEQFF TGTGCCAGCAGTGTGGGACTAGCGGGATCCAATGAGCAGTTCTTC
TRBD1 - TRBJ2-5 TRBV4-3 CASSQVGTGLEETQYF TGCGCCAGCAGCCAAGTGGGGACAGGGTTAGAAGAGACCCAGTACTTC
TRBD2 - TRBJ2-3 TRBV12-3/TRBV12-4 CASRPLGSSGYTDTQYF TGTGCCAGCAGGCCTCTCGGGTCTAGCGGATACACAGATACGCAGTATTTT
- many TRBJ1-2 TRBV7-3 CASSVQGVYGYTF TGTGCCAGCAGCGTACAGGGAGTCTATGGCTACACCTTC
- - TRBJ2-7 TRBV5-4 CASSSAKTGTYEQYF TGTGCCAGCAGCTCGGCGAAGACAGGTACCTACGAGCAGTACTTC
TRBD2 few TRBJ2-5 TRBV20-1 CSAHWGGKTQYF TGCAGTGCTCACTGGGGGGGAAAGACCCAGTACTTC
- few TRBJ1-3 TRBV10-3 CAIMPQSSGNTIYF TGTGCCATCATGCCACAGAGCTCTGGAAACACCATATATTTT
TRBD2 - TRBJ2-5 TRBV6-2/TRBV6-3 CASSHPRLAGVGETQYF TGTGCCAGCAGTCACCCGCGGCTAGCGGGAGTTGGAGAGACCCAGTACTTC
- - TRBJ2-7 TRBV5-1 CASSGRGGWIDEQYF TGCGCCAGCAGTGGCAGGGGAGGTTGGATTGACGAGCAGTACTTC
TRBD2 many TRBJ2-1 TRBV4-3 CASSQASGRVAHEQFF TGCGCCAGCAGCCAAGCCAGCGGGAGGGTAGCCCATGAGCAGTTCTTC
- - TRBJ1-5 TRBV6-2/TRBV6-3 CASSYNRDGNQPQHF TGTGCCAGCAGTTATAACAGGGACGGGAATCAGCCCCAGCATTTT
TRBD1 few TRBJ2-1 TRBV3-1 CASSQLDRGLNEQFF TGTGCCAGCAGCCAACTAGACAGGGGGTTGAATGAGCAGTTCTTC
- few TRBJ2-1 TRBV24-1 CATSDLPGPTSYNEQFF TGTGCCACCAGTGATTTGCCAGGGCCGACCTCCTACAATGAGCAGTTCTTC
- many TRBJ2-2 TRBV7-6 CASSDRDTGELFF TGTGCCAGCAGCGACCGGGACACCGGGGAGCTGTTTTTT
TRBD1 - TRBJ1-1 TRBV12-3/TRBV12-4 CASSLPTGRTEAFF TGTGCCAGCAGTTTACCGACAGGGCGCACTGAAGCTTTCTTT
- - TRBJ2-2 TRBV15 CATSRGVSQGTGELFF TGTGCCACCAGCAGAGGGGTTTCGCAGGGAACCGGGGAGCTGTTTTTT
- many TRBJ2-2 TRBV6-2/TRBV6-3 CASSYRTHTGELFF TGTGCCAGCAGTTACAGGACACACACCGGGGAGCTGTTTTTT
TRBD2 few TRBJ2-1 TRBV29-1 CSVGLAVFNEQFF TGCAGCGTGGGACTAGCGGTTTTCAATGAGCAGTTCTTC
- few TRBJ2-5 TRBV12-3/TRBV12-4 CASSFGRKYQETQYF TGTGCCAGCAGTTTTGGCCGAAAATACCAAGAGACCCAGTACTTC
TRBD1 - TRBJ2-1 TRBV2 CASSADRGTYNEQFF TGTGCCAGCAGTGCGGACAGGGGTACCTACAATGAGCAGTTCTTC
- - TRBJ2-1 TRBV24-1 CATSDLLGSEQFF TGTGCCACCAGTGATTTGCTGGGCAGTGAGCAGTTCTTC
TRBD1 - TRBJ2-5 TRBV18 CASSPPEGTGETQYF TGTGCCAGCTCACCCCCCGAGGGGACAGGAGAGACCCAGTACTTC
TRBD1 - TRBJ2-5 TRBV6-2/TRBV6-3 CASSGTGVYQETQYF TGTGCCAGCAGTGGGACAGGGGTCTACCAAGAGACCCAGTACTTC
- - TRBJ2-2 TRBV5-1 CASSLDEQGTAGELFF TGCGCCAGCAGCTTGGACGAGCAGGGGACGGCCGGGGAGCTGTTTTTT
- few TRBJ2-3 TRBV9 CASSSNVRGPTDTQYF TGTGCCAGCAGCTCAAACGTTCGGGGCCCCACAGATACGCAGTATTTT
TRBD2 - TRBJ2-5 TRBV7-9 CASSQTGGIQETQYF TGTGCCAGCAGCCAAACGGGGGGAATACAAGAGACCCAGTACTTC
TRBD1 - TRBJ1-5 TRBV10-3 CAISESGGDRQPQHF TGTGCCATCAGTGAGTCAGGGGGCGATAGGCAGCCCCAGCATTTT
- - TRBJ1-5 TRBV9 CASSVGYHSNQPQHF TGTGCCAGCAGCGTTGGTTACCATAGCAATCAGCCCCAGCATTTT
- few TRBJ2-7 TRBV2 CASTPRLLSYEQYF TGTGCCAGCACCCCCCGGCTACTCTCCTACGAGCAGTACTTC
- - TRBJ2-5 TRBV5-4 CASNQENQETQYF TGTGCCAGCAACCAGGAGAACCAAGAGACCCAGTACTTC
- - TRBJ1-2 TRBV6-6 CASSYPTPVQSF TGTGCCAGCAGTTACCCGACCCCGGTACAGTCCTTC
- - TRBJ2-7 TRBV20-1 CSAPVQGLTYEQYF TGCAGTGCTCCGGTTCAGGGGCTAACCTACGAGCAGTACTTC
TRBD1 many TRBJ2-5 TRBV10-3 CAISGKPGQGATQETQYF TGTGCCATCAGTGGCAAACCAGGACAGGGGGCTACCCAAGAGACCCAGTACTTC
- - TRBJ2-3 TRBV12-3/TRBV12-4 CASSLELPGSSADTQYF TGTGCCAGCAGTTTAGAGTTACCGGGTTCGTCCGCAGATACGCAGTATTTT
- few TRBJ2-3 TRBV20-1 CSARRDMEGTDTQYF TGCAGTGCTAGAAGGGACATGGAAGGCACAGATACGCAGTATTTT
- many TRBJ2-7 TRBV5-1 CASSISSDYEQYF TGCGCCAGCAGCATTAGCAGCGACTACGAGCAGTACTTC
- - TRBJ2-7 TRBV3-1 CASSQRGADYEQYF TGTGCCAGCAGCCAAAGAGGAGCGGACTACGAGCAGTACTTC
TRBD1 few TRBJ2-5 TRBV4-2 CASSPLRDRGNLRETQYF TGTGCCAGCAGCCCACTCCGGGACAGGGGTAATTTGAGAGAGACCCAGTACTTC
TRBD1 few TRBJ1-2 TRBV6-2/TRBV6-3 CASSYSRQGIWNGYTF TGTGCCAGCAGTTACTCAAGACAGGGGATCTGGAATGGCTACACCTTC
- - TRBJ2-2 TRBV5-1 CASRVGKTNTGELFF TGCGCCAGCAGGGTCGGGAAAACGAACACCGGGGAGCTGTTTTTT
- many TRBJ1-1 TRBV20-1 CSARRGMNTEAFF TGCAGTGCTAGAAGGGGGATGAACACTGAAGCTTTCTTT
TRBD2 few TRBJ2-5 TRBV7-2 CASSRRGRGGQETQYF TGTGCCAGCAGCCGGAGAGGGCGGGGGGGCCAGGAGACCCAGTACTTC
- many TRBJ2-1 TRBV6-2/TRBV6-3 CASGRTYNEQFF TGTGCCAGCGGACGGACCTACAATGAGCAGTTCTTC
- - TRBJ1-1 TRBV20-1 CSARNTEAFF TGCAGTGCTCGGAACACTGAAGCTTTCTTT
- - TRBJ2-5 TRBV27 CASSLSVPGRRQETQYF TGTGCCAGCAGTTTATCGGTCCCCGGGAGACGGCAAGAGACCCAGTACTTC
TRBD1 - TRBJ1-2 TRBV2 CASTRRDRSYGYTF TGTGCCAGCACTCGAAGGGACAGGAGCTATGGCTACACCTTC
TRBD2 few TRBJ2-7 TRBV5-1 CASSSITTSGAYEQYF TGCGCCAGCAGCTCGATAACAACTAGCGGAGCTTACGAGCAGTACTTC
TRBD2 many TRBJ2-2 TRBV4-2 CASSQASGGTGELFF TGTGCCAGCAGCCAAGCTAGCGGGGGCACCGGGGAGCTGTTTTTT
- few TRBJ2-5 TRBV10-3 CAINEGSKETQYF TGTGCCATCAACGAAGGGTCTAAAGAGACCCAGTACTTC
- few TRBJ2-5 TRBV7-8 CASSLVGERRETQYF TGTGCCAGCAGCTTAGTGGGGGAGCGGAGGGAGACCCAGTACTTC
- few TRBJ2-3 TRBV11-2 CASSRLVGVTDTQYF TGTGCCAGCAGCAGGTTGGTCGGAGTCACAGATACGCAGTATTTT
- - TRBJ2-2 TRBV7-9 CASSRDLTNTGELFF TGTGCCAGCAGCCGGGACTTAACCAACACCGGGGAGCTGTTTTTT